Listed below are T cell receptor beta chains from one sample, sequenced in a study of blood T cells in healthy people across ages. One entry per CDR3 protein, called by TCRdb with MiXCR from the 5' RACE reads. The table shows hundreds of thousands of distinct CDR3 sequences, with approximately 25% occurring only once. The data were also submitted as part of a second study, on T cells of mothers and their children.

The material sequenced was blood. The receptors were gathered from a boy aged 10-17 years in good health. Each CDR3 is given with its conserved first and last residue. A D gene is named only where the DNA matches it firmly. The listing skips clone size in some rows; elsewhere it reads once, few, many or a size class.

TRBV28	-	-	TRBJ2-1	CASTREPVYEQFF	TGTGCCAGCACCAGGGAGCCGGTCTATGAGCAGTTCTTC
TRBV7-2	few	-	TRBJ2-5	CASSLGGEWETQYF	TGTGCCAGCAGCTTAGGGGGCGAATGGGAGACCCAGTACTTC
TRBV9	few	TRBD2	TRBJ2-2	CASSVETGGITGELFF	TGTGCCAGCAGCGTAGAAACGGGAGGCATCACCGGGGAGCTGTTTTTT
TRBV12-3/TRBV12-4	-	-	TRBJ2-2	CTSSLLVGGGELFF	TGTACCAGCAGTTTGCTAGTAGGTGGCGGGGAGCTGTTTTTT
TRBV7-9	many	-	TRBJ2-4	CASSPNGNENIQYF	TGTGCCAGCAGCCCCAACGGGAATGAAAACATTCAGTACTTC
TRBV28	-	-	TRBJ2-3	CASSFGSYTDTQYF	TGTGCCAGCAGTTTCGGGAGCTACACAGATACGCAGTATTTT
TRBV29-1	-	-	TRBJ2-7	CSVALGRGTYEQYF	TGCAGCGTTGCTTTGGGTCGAGGGACCTACGAGCAGTACTTC
TRBV11-2	many	-	TRBJ2-7	CASSLGWDRTYEQYF	TGTGCCAGCAGCCTAGGTTGGGACCGTACTTACGAGCAGTACTTC
TRBV29-1	few	-	TRBJ2-7	CSVEGQVADEQYF	TGCAGCGTTGAAGGACAGGTGGCTGACGAGCAGTACTTC
TRBV9	-	-	TRBJ1-2	CASSQVLGASYGYTF	TGTGCCAGCAGCCAGGTTTTAGGGGCTAGCTATGGCTACACCTTC
TRBV6-5	-	-	TRBJ2-1	CASSSSGLTYNEQFF	TGTGCCAGCAGTTCCTCGGGACTCACCTACAATGAGCAGTTCTTC
TRBV5-1	-	-	TRBJ1-1	CASSFGGAPGGRNTEAFF	TGCGCCAGCAGCTTTGGTGGGGCGCCGGGAGGTAGAAACACTGAAGCTTTCTTT
TRBV6-5	-	-	TRBJ1-4	CASSYYPYEKLFF	TGTGCCAGCAGTTACTATCCCTATGAAAAACTGTTTTTT
TRBV5-6	-	TRBD1	TRBJ2-2	CASSDRGDTGELFF	TGTGCCAGCAGCGACAGGGGGGACACCGGGGAGCTGTTTTTT
TRBV2	few	-	TRBJ2-7	CASSDGRGYEQYF	TGTGCCAGCAGTGACGGCCGGGGCTACGAGCAGTACTTC
TRBV29-1	-	TRBD1	TRBJ2-1	CSVQTGVYNEQFF	TGCAGCGTTCAAACAGGGGTCTACAATGAGCAGTTCTTC
TRBV6-2/TRBV6-3	few	-	TRBJ2-1	CASKEYYNEQFF	TGTGCCAGCAAGGAGTACTACAATGAGCAGTTCTTC
TRBV6-2/TRBV6-3	few	-	TRBJ2-7	CTSSTGYYEQYF	TGTACCAGCAGCACAGGGTACTACGAGCAGTACTTC
TRBV5-8	few	TRBD1	TRBJ1-2	CASSLVVRGRVGYTF	TGTGCCAGCAGCTTGGTTGTCAGGGGGCGAGTAGGATACACCTTC
TRBV4-2	few	TRBD2	TRBJ2-1	CASSQDGTSIYEQFF	TGTGCCAGCAGCCAAGATGGGACTAGTATCTATGAGCAGTTCTTC
TRBV5-8	-	TRBD1	TRBJ1-2	CASSPRDSGYGYTF	TGTGCCAGCAGCCCTAGGGACAGCGGCTATGGCTACACCTTC